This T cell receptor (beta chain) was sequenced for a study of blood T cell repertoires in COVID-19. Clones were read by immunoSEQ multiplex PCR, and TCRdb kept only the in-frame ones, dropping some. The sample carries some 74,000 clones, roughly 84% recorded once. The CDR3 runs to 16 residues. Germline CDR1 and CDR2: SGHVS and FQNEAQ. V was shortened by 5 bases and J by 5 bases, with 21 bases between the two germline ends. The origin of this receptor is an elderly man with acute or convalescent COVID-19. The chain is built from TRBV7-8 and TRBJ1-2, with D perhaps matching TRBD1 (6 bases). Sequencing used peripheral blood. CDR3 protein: CASSRTGGGVGYGYTF. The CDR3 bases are TGTGCCAGCAGCCGCACGGGCGGGGGCGTTGGATATGGCTACACCTTC.